The entry below gives a single T cell receptor beta chain sequence along with its context. The data stem from a study of blood T cell repertoires in COVID-19. Study-wide context: The samples span acute and convalescent COVID-19 from the United States, Italy and Spain. T cells, B-cell-depleted T cells, or PBMCs provided the cDNA or gDNA that served as material.

Study processing details: The authors estimated nucleated cell counts from reference gene primer amplification. Generated by immunoSEQ multiplex PCR, the TCRdb table keeps only in-frame clones and is missing some. That table furnishes V, J and clone size, whereas the DNA furnished D and trimming. The sample has 180,000 or so clones, 85% to 90% seen once. Germline values: CDR1 MNHEY, CDR2 SVGEGT. The ends lost 6 bases at V and 1 base at J; junction bases unmatched: 9. The CDR3 loop spans 16 amino acids. Those enrolled in Seattle joined during active infection and were followed longitudinally afterward.

Sequenced: peripheral blood. The clonotype originates from a woman aged 60 to 75 with COVID-19, enrolled during active disease. This chain joins TRBV6-2 or TRBV6-3 and TRBJ1-5, with TRBD1 matching 7 bases. CDR3: CASSHPRQGSNQPQHF. The CDR3 bases are TGTGCCAGCAGCCACCCGAGACAGGGAAGCAATCAGCCCCAGCATTTT.